This paragraph covers one T cell receptor (beta chain) sequence. Its antigen is unidentified. This record comes from a study of tumor-infiltrating lymphocytes in primary liver carcinoma. Overall study context: Spanning 30 to 69 years of age, the patients were men and women. Tumors measured about 4.2 to 11 cm and were stage T1-T3 N0M0. Study-wide results and limits: Without sorting, CD4+ versus CD8+ T cell repertoires were not compared. Tumor-adjacent and tumor-blood pairs overlapped less than tumor region pairs did.

The blood RNA (from unsorted whole blood) was obtained, and germline DNA was also extracted. The investigators made TCR beta cDNA from 500 ng total RNA, using a constant-region primer. Nested multiplex PCR, run for three rounds with slightly modified ARM-PCR, yielded TCR beta libraries. Both of the initial two PCR rounds ran for approximately 11 cycles and employed TRBV1-TRBV30 forward primers alongside a C-beta reverse primer. TCRdb re-called the multiplex PCR reads with MiXCR, one entry per CDR3 protein. The sample shows some 180,000 distinct CDR3 sequences, about 60% of them seen only once. From germline, CDR1 is SQVTM and CDR2 ANQGSEA. This CDR3 has 15 residues.

The source of this sequence is a man aged 40-49 years with primary liver carcinoma and hepatitis B virus infection. V is TRBV29-1 and J is TRBJ2-5; perhaps TRBD2 as D (5 bases). Sequences were obtained from peripheral blood. CDR3 protein: CIVRVGNAGGETQYF. The CDR3 DNA reads TGCATCGTCCGGGTCGGGAACGCGGGTGGAGAGACCCAGTACTTC.